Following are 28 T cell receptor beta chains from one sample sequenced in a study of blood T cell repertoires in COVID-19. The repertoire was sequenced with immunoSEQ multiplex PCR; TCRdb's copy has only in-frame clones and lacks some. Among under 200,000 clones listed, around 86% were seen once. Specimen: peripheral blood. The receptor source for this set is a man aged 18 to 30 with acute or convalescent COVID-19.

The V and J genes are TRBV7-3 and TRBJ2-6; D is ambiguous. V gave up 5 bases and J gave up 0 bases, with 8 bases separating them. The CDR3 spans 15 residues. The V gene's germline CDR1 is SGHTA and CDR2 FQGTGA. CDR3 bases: TGTGCCAGCAGCCAGACACTCTCTGGGGCCAACGTCCTGACTTTC. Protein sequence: CASSQTLSGANVLTF.

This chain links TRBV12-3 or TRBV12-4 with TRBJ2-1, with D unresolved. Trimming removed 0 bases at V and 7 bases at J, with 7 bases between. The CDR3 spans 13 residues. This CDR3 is CASSLARTNEQFF. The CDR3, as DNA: TGTGCCAGCAGTTTAGCGCGAACTAATGAGCAGTTCTTC.

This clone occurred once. In nucleotides, the CDR3 is TGTGCCAGCAGCTTTCGACAGGGTCTCCTGAACACTGAAGCTTTCTTT. Translation: CASSFRQGLLNTEAFF. The chain combines TRBV5-5 with TRBJ1-1; 7 bases are a match to TRBD1. The CDR3 is 16 amino acids. The V gene end was trimmed by 2 bases and the J gene end by 0 bases; junction bases not matched to a gene: 7. CDR1 is SGHKS and CDR2 is YYEKEE in the germline V gene (reference sequence). Using reference TRBV5-5 and TRBJ1-1 for the parts outside the CDR3, the full variable domain is DAGVTQSPTHLIKTRGQQVTLRCSPISGHKSVSWYQQVLGQGPQFIFQYYEKEERGRGNFPDRFSARQFPNYSSELNVNALLLGDSALYLCASSFRQGLLNTEAFFGQGTRLTVV.

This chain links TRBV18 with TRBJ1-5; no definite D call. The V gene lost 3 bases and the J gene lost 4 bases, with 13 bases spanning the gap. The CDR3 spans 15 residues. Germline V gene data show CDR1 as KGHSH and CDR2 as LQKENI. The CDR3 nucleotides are TGTGCCAGCTCACCTAACCGTTGGGAGAATCAGCCCCAGCATTTT. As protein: CASSPNRWENQPQHF.

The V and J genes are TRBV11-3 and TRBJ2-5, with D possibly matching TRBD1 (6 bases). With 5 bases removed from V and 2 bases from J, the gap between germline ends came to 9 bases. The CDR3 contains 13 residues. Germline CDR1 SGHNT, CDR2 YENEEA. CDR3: CASSDRPQETQYF. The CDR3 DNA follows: TGTGCCAGCAGCGACAGGCCGCAAGAGACCCAGTACTTC.

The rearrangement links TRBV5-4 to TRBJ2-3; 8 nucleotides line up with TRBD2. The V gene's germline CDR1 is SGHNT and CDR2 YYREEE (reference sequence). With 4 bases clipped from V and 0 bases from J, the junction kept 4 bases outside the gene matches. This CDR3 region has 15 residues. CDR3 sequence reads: CASSLGLASTDTQYF. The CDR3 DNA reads TGTGCCAGCAGCCTCGGACTAGCCAGCACAGATACGCAGTATTTT.

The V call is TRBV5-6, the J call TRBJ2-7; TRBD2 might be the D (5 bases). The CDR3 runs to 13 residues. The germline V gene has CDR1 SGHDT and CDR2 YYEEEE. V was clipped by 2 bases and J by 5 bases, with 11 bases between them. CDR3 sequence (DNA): TGTGCCAGCAGCTTAAGGTCCGGGGACGAGCAGTACGTC. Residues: CASSLRSGDEQYV.

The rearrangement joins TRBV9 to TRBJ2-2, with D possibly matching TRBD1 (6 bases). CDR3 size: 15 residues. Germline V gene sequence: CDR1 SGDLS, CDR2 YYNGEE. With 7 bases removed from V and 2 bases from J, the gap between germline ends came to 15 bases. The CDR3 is CASHRDPINTGELFF. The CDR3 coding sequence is TGTGCCAGCCACAGGGACCCTATTAACACCGGGGAGCTGTTTTTT.

The CDR3 DNA reads as TGTGCCAGCAGTCAACCGGGACAGTACATTCTCGGGGGCTCACCCCTCCACTTT. Translation gives CASSQPGQYILGGSPLHF. The genes are TRBV5-4 and TRBJ1-6; TRBD1 aligns across 7 bases. With 5 bases clipped from V and 10 bases from J, the junction kept 21 bases outside the gene matches. Germline CDR1 is SGHNT and CDR2 is YYREEE (reference sequence). The CDR3 totals 18 residues.

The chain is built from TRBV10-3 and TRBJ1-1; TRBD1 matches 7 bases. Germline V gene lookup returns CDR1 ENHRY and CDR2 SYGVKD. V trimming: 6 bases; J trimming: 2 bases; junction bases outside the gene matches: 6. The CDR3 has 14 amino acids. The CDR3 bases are TGTGCCATCAGCTCACAGGGGCTAAACACTGAAGCTTTCTTT. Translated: CAISSQGLNTEAFF.

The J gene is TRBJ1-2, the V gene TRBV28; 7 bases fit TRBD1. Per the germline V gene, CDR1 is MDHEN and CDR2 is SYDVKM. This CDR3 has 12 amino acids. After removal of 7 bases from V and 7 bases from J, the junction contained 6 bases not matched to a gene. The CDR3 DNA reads TGTGCCAGCAACCGGGACAGCGGTGGCTACACCTTC. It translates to CASNRDSGGYTF.

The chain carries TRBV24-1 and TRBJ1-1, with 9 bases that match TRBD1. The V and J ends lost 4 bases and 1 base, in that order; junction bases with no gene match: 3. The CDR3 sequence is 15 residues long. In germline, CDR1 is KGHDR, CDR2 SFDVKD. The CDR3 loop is CATSDGQGRNTEAFF. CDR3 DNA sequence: TGTGCCACCAGTGACGGACAGGGGAGGAACACTGAAGCTTTCTTT.

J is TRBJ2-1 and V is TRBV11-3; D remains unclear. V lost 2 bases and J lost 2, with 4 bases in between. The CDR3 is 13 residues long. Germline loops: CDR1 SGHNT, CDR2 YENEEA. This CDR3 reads CASSLTAYNEQFF. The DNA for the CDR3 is TGTGCCAGCAGCTTAACAGCCTACAATGAGCAGTTCTTC.

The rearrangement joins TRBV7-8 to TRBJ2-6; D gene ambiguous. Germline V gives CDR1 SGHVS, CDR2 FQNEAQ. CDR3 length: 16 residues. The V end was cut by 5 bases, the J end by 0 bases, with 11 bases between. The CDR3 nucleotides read TGTGCCAGCAGCCCGCAGACACTCTCTGGGGCCAACGTCCTGACTTTC. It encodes CASSPQTLSGANVLTF.

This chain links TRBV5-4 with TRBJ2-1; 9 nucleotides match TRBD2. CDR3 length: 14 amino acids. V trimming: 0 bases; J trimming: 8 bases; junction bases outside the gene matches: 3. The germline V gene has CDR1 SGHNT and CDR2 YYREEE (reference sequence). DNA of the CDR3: TGTGCCAGCAGCTTGGGGCGGGGGGGCGATGAGCAGTTCTTC. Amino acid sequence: CASSLGRGGDEQFF.

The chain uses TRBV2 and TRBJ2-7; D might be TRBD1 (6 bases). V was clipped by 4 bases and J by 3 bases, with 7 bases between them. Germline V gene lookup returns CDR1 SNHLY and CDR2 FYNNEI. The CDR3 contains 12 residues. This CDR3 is CASSVQGYEQYF. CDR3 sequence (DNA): TGTGCCAGCAGTGTACAGGGCTACGAGCAGTACTTC.

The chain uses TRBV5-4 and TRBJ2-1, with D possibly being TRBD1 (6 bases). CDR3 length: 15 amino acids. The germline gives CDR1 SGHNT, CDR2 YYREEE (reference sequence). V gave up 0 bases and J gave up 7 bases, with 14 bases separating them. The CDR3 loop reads CASSLEQGSRNEQFF. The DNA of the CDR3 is TGTGCCAGCAGCTTGGAACAGGGCTCTCGTAATGAGCAGTTCTTC.

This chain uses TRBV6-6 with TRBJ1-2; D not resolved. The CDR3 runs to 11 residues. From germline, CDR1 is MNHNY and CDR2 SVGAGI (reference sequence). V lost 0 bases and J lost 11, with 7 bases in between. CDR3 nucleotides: TGTGCCAGCAGTTACTCGTCGGGGTACACCTTC. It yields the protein CASSYSSGYTF.

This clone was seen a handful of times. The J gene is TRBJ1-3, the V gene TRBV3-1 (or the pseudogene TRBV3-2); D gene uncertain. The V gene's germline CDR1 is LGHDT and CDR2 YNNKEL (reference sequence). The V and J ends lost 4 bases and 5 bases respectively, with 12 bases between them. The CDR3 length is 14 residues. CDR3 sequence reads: CASSPTRTRNTIYF. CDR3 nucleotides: TGTGCCAGCAGCCCCACCCGTACTCGAAACACCATATATTTT.

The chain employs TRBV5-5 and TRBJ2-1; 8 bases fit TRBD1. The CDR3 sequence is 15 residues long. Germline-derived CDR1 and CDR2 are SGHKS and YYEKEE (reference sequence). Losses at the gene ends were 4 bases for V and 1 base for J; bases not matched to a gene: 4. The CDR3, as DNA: TGTGCCAGCAGCCCCGGACAGGGATCCTACAATGAGCAGTTCTTC. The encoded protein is CASSPGQGSYNEQFF. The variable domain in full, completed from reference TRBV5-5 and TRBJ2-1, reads DAGVTQSPTHLIKTRGQQVTLRCSPISGHKSVSWYQQVLGQGPQFIFQYYEKEERGRGNFPDRFSARQFPNYSSELNVNALLLGDSALYLCASSPGQGSYNEQFFGPGTRLTVL.

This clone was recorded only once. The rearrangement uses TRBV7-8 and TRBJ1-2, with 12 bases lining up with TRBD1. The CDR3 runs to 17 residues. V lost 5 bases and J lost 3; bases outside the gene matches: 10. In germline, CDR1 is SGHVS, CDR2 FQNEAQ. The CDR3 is CASSTQGGQGADYGYTF. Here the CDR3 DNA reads TGTGCCAGCAGCACACAGGGGGGACAGGGGGCTGACTATGGCTACACCTTC.

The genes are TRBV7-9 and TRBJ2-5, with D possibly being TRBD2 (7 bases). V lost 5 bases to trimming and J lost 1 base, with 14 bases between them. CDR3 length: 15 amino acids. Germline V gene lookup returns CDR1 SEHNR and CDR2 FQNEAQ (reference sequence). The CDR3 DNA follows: TGTGCCAGCAGCCTGGGTCGGGGGGCCCAAGAGACCCAGTACTTC. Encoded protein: CASSLGRGAQETQYF.

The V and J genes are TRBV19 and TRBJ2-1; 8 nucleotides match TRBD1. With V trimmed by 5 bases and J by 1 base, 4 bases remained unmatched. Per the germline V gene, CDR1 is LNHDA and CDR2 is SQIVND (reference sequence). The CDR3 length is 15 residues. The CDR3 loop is CASSGQGRSYNEQFF. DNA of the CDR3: TGTGCCAGTAGTGGACAGGGTCGGTCCTACAATGAGCAGTTCTTC.

CDR3 sequence reads: CASSDITDTQYF. The CDR3 region has the DNA TGTGCCAGTAGTGACATCACAGATACGCAGTATTTT. The J gene is TRBJ2-3, the V gene TRBV19; D remains unclear. Looked up from germline, CDR1 is LNHDA and CDR2 is SQIVND (reference sequence). The CDR3 totals 12 residues. V was shortened by 5 bases and J by 2 bases, with 5 bases between the two germline ends.

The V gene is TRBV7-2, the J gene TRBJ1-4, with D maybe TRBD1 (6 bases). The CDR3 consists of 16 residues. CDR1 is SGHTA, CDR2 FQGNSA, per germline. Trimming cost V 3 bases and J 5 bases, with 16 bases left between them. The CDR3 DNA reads TGTGCCAGCAGCTTGACCCCCGGGACATGGAATGAAAAACTGTTTTTT. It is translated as CASSLTPGTWNEKLFF. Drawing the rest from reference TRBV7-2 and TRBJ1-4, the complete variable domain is GAGVSQSPSNKVTEKGKDVELRCDPISGHTALYWYRQSLGQGLEFLIYFQGNSAPDKSGLPSDRFSAERTGGSVSTLTIQRTQQEDSAVYLCASSLTPGTWNEKLFFGSGTQLSVL.

The CDR3 sequence: CAWTQGLDYGYTF. The CDR3 region has the DNA TGTGCCTGGACTCAGGGTCTCGACTATGGCTACACCTTC. This sequence joins TRBV30 and TRBJ1-2, with D tentatively TRBD1 (5 bases). This CDR3 has 13 amino acids. Germline assignment: CDR1 GTSNPN and CDR2 SVGIG (reference sequence). V shed 4 bases and J shed 3 bases, with 12 bases lying between them.

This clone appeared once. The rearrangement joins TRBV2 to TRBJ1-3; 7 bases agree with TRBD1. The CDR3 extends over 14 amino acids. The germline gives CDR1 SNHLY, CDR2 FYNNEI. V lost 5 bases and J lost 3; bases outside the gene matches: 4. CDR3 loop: CASSKTGDGNTIYF. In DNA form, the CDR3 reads TGTGCCAGCAGTAAAACAGGGGATGGAAACACCATATATTTT.

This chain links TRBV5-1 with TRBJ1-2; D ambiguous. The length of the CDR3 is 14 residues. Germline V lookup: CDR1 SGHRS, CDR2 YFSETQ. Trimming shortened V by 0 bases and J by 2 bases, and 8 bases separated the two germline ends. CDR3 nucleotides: TGCGCCAGCAGCTTGGGGCATACGAACTATGGCTACACCTTC. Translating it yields CASSLGHTNYGYTF.